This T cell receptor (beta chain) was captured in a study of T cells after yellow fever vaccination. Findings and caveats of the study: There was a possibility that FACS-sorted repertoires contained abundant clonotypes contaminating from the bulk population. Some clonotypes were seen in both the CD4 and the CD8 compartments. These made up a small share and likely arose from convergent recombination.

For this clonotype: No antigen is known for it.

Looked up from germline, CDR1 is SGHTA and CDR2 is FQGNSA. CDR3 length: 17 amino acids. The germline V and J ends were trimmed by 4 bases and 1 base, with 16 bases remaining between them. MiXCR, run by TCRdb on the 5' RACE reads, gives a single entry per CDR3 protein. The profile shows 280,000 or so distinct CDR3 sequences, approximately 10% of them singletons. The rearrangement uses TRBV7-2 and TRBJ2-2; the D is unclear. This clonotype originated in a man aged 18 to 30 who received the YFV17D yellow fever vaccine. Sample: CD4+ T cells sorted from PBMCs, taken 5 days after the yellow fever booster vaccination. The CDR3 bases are TGTGCCAGCAGCTCCTTGACGGCCCGGCTGAACACCGGGGAGCTGTTTTTT. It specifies CASSSLTARLNTGELFF.